This record looks at one T cell receptor (beta chain) sequence and its context. This specimen belongs to a study of control samples from healthy donors and cancer patients. Germline loops: CDR1 MNHNS, CDR2 SASEGT. The ends lost 2 bases at V and 2 bases at J; junction bases unmatched: 7. The CDR3 totals 16 residues. Assay used: immunoSEQ multiplex PCR; TCRdb lists only in-frame clones, some missing. The table includes approximately 140,000 clones, roughly 94% detected once. V and J are TRBV6-1 and TRBJ2-3; TRBD2 aligns across 7 bases. The TCR was taken from a man aged 40-50 years in good health. Sequencing was carried out using blood. The CDR3 reads CASSELKGGVTDTQYF. CDR3 DNA: TGTGCCAGCAGTGAACTTAAGGGAGGGGTCACAGATACGCAGTATTTT.